The 27 T cell receptor beta chains listed next were all sequenced from one sample in a study of cytomegalovirus exposure and HLA in healthy donors. Amplification used 60 Vbeta primers and 13 Jbeta primers. Some clones are missing from TCRdb's copy, which holds only in-frame ones; the method was immunoSEQ multiplex PCR. This sample has roughly 180,000 clones, with around 80% found just once. Input material: PBMCs. Receptors originate from a woman between 18 and 30 years old in good health and CMV-seropositive.

This clone has only a few counts. The chain is built from TRBV27 and TRBJ2-7, with unresolved D. Germline assignment: CDR1 MNHEY and CDR2 SMNVEV (reference sequence). The germline V and J ends were trimmed by 5 bases and 5 bases, with 7 bases remaining between them. The CDR3 is made up of 11 amino acids. CDR3 sequence: CASSRGNEQYF. The CDR3 region has the DNA TGTGCCAGCAGTCGAGGAAACGAGCAGTACTTC.

This clone has more than one count but fewer than ten. This chain links TRBV6-5 with TRBJ1-2; TRBD1 matches 7 bases. V shed 5 bases, J shed 7 bases, and the junction held 7 bases outside the gene matches. This CDR3 has 13 amino acids. CDR1 MNHEY and CDR2 SVGAGI come from the germline V gene. In DNA form, the CDR3 reads TGTGCCAGCAGTAAACAGGGGACGGTTGGCTACACCTTC. This sequence encodes CASSKQGTVGYTF.

This clone was seen just once. The chain carries TRBV4-2 and TRBJ2-3, with 8 bases that match TRBD2. From germline, CDR1 is LGHNA and CDR2 YNFKEQ. The V segment lost 3 bases and the J segment 3 bases; nucleotides outside the gene matches: 2. The CDR3 length is 14 residues. CDR3 protein: CASSHRGGTDTQYF. The CDR3 DNA sequence: TGTGCCAGCAGCCACCGGGGGGGGACAGATACGCAGTATTTT.

This clone was seen a single time. V is TRBV11-3 and J is TRBJ2-1, with 13 bases lining up with TRBD2. This CDR3 has 14 amino acids. Germline CDR1 SGHNT, CDR2 YENEEA. V lost 3 bases, J lost 12 bases, and 5 bases stayed unmatched. As DNA, the CDR3 is TGTGCCAGCAGCTTGGGGACTAGCGGGGTAGGGCAGTTCTTC. Protein: CASSLGTSGVGQFF.

V gene TRBV9 combines with J gene TRBJ1-2; D gene unclear. The CDR3 is 13 residues long. Germline V gene data show CDR1 as SGDLS and CDR2 as YYNGEE. The V end lost 0 bases, the J end lost 8 bases, and 11 bases lay between the germline ends. The CDR3 DNA reads as TGTGCCAGCAGCGTAGCGGCAGGCCGGGGCTACACCTTC. Residues: CASSVAAGRGYTF.

The J gene is TRBJ1-3, the V gene TRBV7-6; no firm D call. CDR1 SGHVS and CDR2 FNYEAQ come from the germline V gene. Trimming took off 4 bases at V and 0 bases at J, with 4 bases between the two ends. The CDR3 length is 13 residues. CDR3 coding DNA: TGTGCCAGCAGCTCGCGCTCTGGAAACACCATATATTTT. This sequence encodes CASSSRSGNTIYF.

The chain employs TRBV4-3 and TRBJ1-5, with 8 positions matching TRBD1. The CDR3 runs to 15 residues. Germline CDR1 is LGHNA and CDR2 is YSLEER. V gave up 2 bases and J gave up 7 bases; unmatched junction bases: 7. As DNA, the CDR3 is TGCGCCAGCAGCCAAACAGACAGGGGAGGGCAGCCCCAGCATTTT. Encoded protein: CASSQTDRGGQPQHF.

The chain has TRBV4-1 and TRBJ1-5; 7 bases are a match to TRBD1. Trimming took 0 bases from V and 0 from J; bases not matched to a gene: 17. The CDR3 totals 21 residues. The germline CDR1 and CDR2 sequences are MGHRA and YSYEKL. CDR3 sequence reads: CASSQDALGGDSVYSNQPQHF. CDR3 coding DNA: TGCGCCAGCAGCCAAGATGCTCTCGGAGGGGACAGCGTATATAGCAATCAGCCCCAGCATTTT.

This clone was seen once. The V gene is TRBV5-1, the J gene TRBJ1-4, with TRBD1 as a possible D gene (5 bases). Trimming left V 1 base short and J 3 bases short, with 7 bases between. Germline CDR1 reads SGHRS; CDR2 reads YFSETQ. The CDR3 has 14 amino acids. This chain's CDR3 is CASSLSGANEKLFF. CDR3 DNA sequence: TGCGCCAGCAGCTTGTCGGGGGCTAATGAAAAACTGTTTTTT. The entire variable domain, with the rest obtained from reference TRBV5-1 and TRBJ1-4, is as follows: KAGVTQTPRYLIKTRGQQVTLSCSPISGHRSVSWYQQTPGQGLQFLFEYFSETQRNKGNFPGRFSGRQFSNSRSEMNVSTLELGDSALYLCASSLSGANEKLFFGSGTQLSVL.

The chain recombines TRBV25-1 with TRBJ2-7, with a weak D call TRBD2 (6 bases). The CDR3 contains 12 residues. Trimming removed 7 bases at V and 3 bases at J, with 10 bases between. Germline CDR1 is MGHDK and CDR2 is SYGVNS. CDR3: CASKGGNYEQYF. The DNA of the CDR3 is TGTGCCAGCAAAGGAGGGAACTACGAGCAGTACTTC.

This chain joins TRBV7-2 and TRBJ2-2, with TRBD2 matching 7 bases. Per the germline V gene, CDR1 is SGHTA and CDR2 is FQGNSA. The CDR3 consists of 15 residues. The junction had 4 bases not matched to a gene; V was cut back by 5 bases and J by 1 base. DNA of the CDR3: TGTGCCAGCAGCCTCGGGACTATGAACACCGGGGAGCTGTTTTTT. It yields the protein CASSLGTMNTGELFF.

The chain is built from TRBV11-3 and TRBJ2-3; 10 nucleotides line up with TRBD2. Germline V gene data show CDR1 as SGHNT and CDR2 as YENEEA. With V trimmed by 1 base and J by 1 base, 5 bases remained unmatched. The length of the CDR3 is 17 residues. CDR3 amino acids: CASSLATSGTGTDTQYF. The CDR3 nucleotides are TGTGCCAGCAGCTTAGCCACTAGCGGGACGGGCACAGATACGCAGTATTTT. The entire variable domain, with the rest obtained from reference TRBV11-3 and TRBJ2-3, is as follows: EAGVVQSPRYKIIEKKQPVAFWCNPISGHNTLYWYLQNLGQGPELLIRYENEEAVDDSQLPKDRFSAERLKGVDSTLKIQPAELGDSAVYLCASSLATSGTGTDTQYFGPGTRLTVL.

The rearrangement links TRBV4-1 to TRBJ1-5; 10 bases align to TRBD1. After removal of 5 bases from V and 6 bases from J, the junction contained 7 bases not matched to a gene. The CDR3 totals 15 residues. The germline CDR1 and CDR2 sequences are MGHRA and YSYEKL. CDR3 region: CASSGTGTGVQPQHF. Here the CDR3 DNA reads TGCGCCAGCAGCGGTACCGGGACAGGGGTTCAGCCCCAGCATTTT.

V gene TRBV5-1 combines with J gene TRBJ2-7, with a tentative D call TRBD1 (6 bases). Germline loops: CDR1 SGHRS, CDR2 YFSETQ. CDR3 length: 15 residues. V was clipped by 4 bases and J by 0 bases, with 14 bases between them. Written as DNA, the CDR3 is TGCGCCAGCAGCGCCGGACAGTTCAGCTCCTACGAGCAGTACTTC. Translation gives CASSAGQFSSYEQYF.

Written as DNA, the CDR3 is TGTGCCAGCAGCGTACAGATCACAACTAATGAAAAACTGTTTTTT. Its translation is CASSVQITTNEKLFF. This chain uses TRBV9 with TRBJ1-4, with unresolved D. Germline-derived CDR1 and CDR2 are SGDLS and YYNGEE. This CDR3 comprises 15 residues. V lost 1 base, J lost 0 bases, and 7 bases lay in between.

The chain couples TRBV9 to TRBJ1-2, with D hard to call. CDR1 is SGDLS and CDR2 is YYNGEE in the germline V gene. This CDR3 comprises 15 residues. Trimming left V 0 bases short and J 4 bases short, with 13 bases between. As DNA, the CDR3 is TGTGCCAGCAGCGTAGGATACAGTTTTGTCTATGGCTACACCTTC. This translates into CASSVGYSFVYGYTF. Based on the CDR3 plus reference TRBV9 and TRBJ1-2, the full variable domain is DSGVTQTPKHLITATGQRVTLRCSPRSGDLSVYWYQQSLDQGLQFLIQYYNGEERAKGNILERFSAQQFPDLHSELNLSSLELGDSALYFCASSVGYSFVYGYTFGSGTRLTVV.

V gene TRBV19 combines with J gene TRBJ1-4; no firm D call. Trimming removed 7 bases at V and 7 bases at J, with 13 bases between. CDR3 length: 13 residues. Looked up from germline, CDR1 is LNHDA and CDR2 is SQIVND (reference sequence). The CDR3 DNA reads as TGTGCCAGTATTCCGGGAGGAGGTGAAAAACTGTTTTTT. This codes for CASIPGGGEKLFF.

This sequence joins TRBV5-1 and TRBJ1-1; D gene ambiguous. The V end was cut by 1 base, the J end by 3 bases, with 13 bases between. The CDR3 contains 15 residues. In germline, CDR1 is SGHRS, CDR2 YFSETQ. CDR3: CASSLPALRDTEAFF. The CDR3 DNA follows: TGCGCCAGCAGCTTGCCTGCCCTGAGGGACACTGAAGCTTTCTTT.

This clone was found once. The J gene is TRBJ1-3, the V gene TRBV28; D is unclear. Looked up from germline, CDR1 is MDHEN and CDR2 is SYDVKM. The V end lost 5 bases, the J end lost 3 bases, and 5 bases lay between the germline ends. The CDR3 sequence is 12 residues long. CDR3: CASSAVGNTIYF. The CDR3 DNA is TGTGCCAGCAGTGCGGTTGGAAACACCATATATTTT.

The chain links TRBV2 to TRBJ2-3; D is uncertain. CDR1 and CDR2 (germline): SNHLY, FYNNEI. The ends were cut back, 7 bases at V and 3 bases at J, with 2 bases in the middle. This CDR3 is 10 amino acids long. CDR3 in amino acids: CASITDTQYF. The CDR3 coding sequence is TGTGCCAGCATAACAGATACGCAGTATTTT.

The V gene is TRBV7-8, the J gene TRBJ2-7; possible D gene TRBD2, 6 bases. CDR3 length: 14 residues. The V gene lost 3 bases and the J gene lost 0 bases, with 9 bases spanning the gap. CDR1 is SGHVS, CDR2 FQNEAQ, per germline. The CDR3 region is CASSLGGLSYEQYV. The CDR3 region has the DNA TGTGCCAGCAGCTTGGGGGGACTCTCCTACGAGCAGTACGTC.

The chain combines TRBV7-6 with TRBJ2-5; a possible D gene is TRBD2 (6 bases). The CDR3 runs 13 residues. The ends were cut back, 4 bases at V and 0 bases at J, with 6 bases in the middle. Germline-derived CDR1 and CDR2 are SGHVS and FNYEAQ. CDR3 sequence reads: CASSWGDQETQYF. The CDR3 DNA reads TGTGCCAGCAGCTGGGGGGACCAAGAGACCCAGTACTTC.

J is TRBJ2-3 and V is TRBV29-1, with TRBD1 as a possible D gene (6 bases). Trimming took off 3 bases at V and 2 bases at J, with 9 bases between the two ends. Germline V gene sequence: CDR1 SQVTM, CDR2 ANQGSEA. CDR3 length: 13 amino acids. CDR3: CSVDDRYTDTQYF. CDR3 nucleotides: TGCAGCGTTGACGACAGGTACACAGATACGCAGTATTTT.

The chain carries TRBV5-6 and TRBJ2-5; TRBD2 might be the D (6 bases). The J call may not be correct, given that the DNA end is closer to TRBJ2-7. The CDR3 is 16 residues long. Germline CDR1 and CDR2: SGHDT and YYEEEE. The CDR3 here is CASSLSGTPRRYEQYF. In DNA, the CDR3 is TGTGCCAGCAGCTTGAGTGGGACTCCCAGAAGATACGAGCAGTACTTC.

This sequence joins TRBV11-2 and TRBJ2-2; D may be TRBD2 (6 bases). V was pared by 1 base and J by 7 bases, with 13 bases between. This CDR3 is built from 15 residues. Germline V gene sequence: CDR1 SGHAT, CDR2 FQNNGV. CDR3 residues: CASSLGRGFHGELFF. The CDR3 coding sequence is TGTGCCAGCAGCTTAGGGCGGGGTTTCCACGGGGAGCTGTTTTTT.

The chain is built from TRBV4-2 and TRBJ1-6, with 12 bases aligning to TRBD1. Germline lookup yields CDR1 LGHNA and CDR2 YNFKEQ. After removal of 1 base from V and 5 bases from J, the junction contained 6 bases not matched to a gene. The CDR3 is made up of 18 amino acids. The CDR3 coding sequence is TGTGCCAGCAGCCAAGGGAGGGGACAGGGGGCCCATAATTCACCCCTCCACTTT. Protein sequence: CASSQGRGQGAHNSPLHF.

The chain has TRBV30 and TRBJ2-5; D is possibly TRBD2 (6 bases). Deletions cut 0 bases from V and 1 base from J, with 15 bases between. This CDR3 contains 16 residues. CDR1 GTSNPN and CDR2 SVGIG come from the germline V gene (reference sequence). DNA for the CDR3: TGTGCCTGGAGTGTTTTGTCAGGGAGGCCCCAAGAGACCCAGTACTTC. It yields the protein CAWSVLSGRPQETQYF.